Below, 24 T cell receptor beta chains from the same sample are listed, as sequenced in a study of blood T cell repertoires in COVID-19. The method was immunoSEQ multiplex PCR; TCRdb's version includes in-frame clones alone and lacks a portion of them. The sample contains about 380,000 clones, 85% of which appear only once. The sample was peripheral blood. Source of these receptors: a woman between 18 and 29 years old with acute or convalescent COVID-19.

The V call is TRBV6-1, the J call TRBJ1-1, with D maybe TRBD1 (5 bases). The V end was cut by 2 bases, the J end by 4 bases, with 17 bases between. Germline CDR1 and CDR2: MNHNS and SASEGT. This CDR3 region has 16 residues. DNA for the CDR3: TGTGCCAGCAGTGAACCCGCAGGGTGGAGAACCACTGAAGCTTTCTTT. Its translation: CASSEPAGWRTTEAFF.

This clone was counted between two and nine times. This chain links TRBV10-3 with TRBJ2-3; D is undetermined. Germline CDR1 ENHRY, CDR2 SYGVKD. This CDR3 comprises 14 residues. V dropped 10 bases and J dropped 2 bases, with 16 bases sitting between them. The CDR3: CATADGTTTDTQYF. As DNA, the CDR3 is TGTGCCACCGCTGACGGTACTACCACAGATACGCAGTATTTT.

The genes are TRBV7-9 and TRBJ1-1; TRBD1 is a possible D gene (5 bases). V was shortened by 5 bases and J by 8 bases, with 12 bases between the two germline ends. Looked up from germline, CDR1 is SEHNR and CDR2 is FQNEAQ (reference sequence). The CDR3 contains 12 residues. Written as DNA, the CDR3 is TGTGCCAGCAGCGACCGACAGCCAGAAGCTTTCTTT. Encoded protein: CASSDRQPEAFF. The full variable domain, its missing parts supplied by reference TRBV7-9 and TRBJ1-1, is DTGVSQNPRHKITKRGQNVTFRCDPISEHNRLYWYRQTLGQGPEFLTYFQNEAQLEKSRLLSDRFSAERPKGSFSTLEIQRTEQGDSAMYLCASSDRQPEAFFGQGTRLTVV.

J is TRBJ2-3 and V is TRBV18; TRBD1 matches at 8 bases. V gave up 8 bases and J gave up 14 bases; unmatched junction bases: 18. The CDR3 loop spans 14 amino acids. Germline lookup yields CDR1 KGHSH and CDR2 LQKENI. The CDR3 region is CASDPPTGALVRYF. The CDR3 nucleotides read TGTGCCAGCGATCCTCCGACAGGGGCGCTGGTACGGTATTTT. Full variable domain (remainder filled in from reference TRBV18 and TRBJ2-3): NAGVMQNPRHLVRRRGQEARLRCSPMKGHSHVYWYRQLPEEGLKFMVYLQKENIIDESGMPKERFSAEFPKEGPSILRIQQVVRGDSAAYFCASDPPTGALVRYFGPGTRLTVL.

This clone was seen a single time. The J gene is TRBJ1-1, the V gene TRBV3-1 (or the pseudogene TRBV3-2); D unclear. The germline CDR1 and CDR2 sequences are LGHDT and YNNKEL (reference sequence). This CDR3 is 15 amino acids long. Trimming stripped 2 bases from V and 0 bases from J, with 10 bases between. The CDR3 nucleotides read TGTGCCAGCAGCCAATTCGGGTCCATGAACACTGAAGCTTTCTTT. It encodes CASSQFGSMNTEAFF.

The chain links TRBV4-1 to TRBJ2-1; 8 nucleotides line up with TRBD2. Trimming at V came to 4 bases and at J to 10 bases, leaving 9 bases not matched to a gene. The germline gives CDR1 MGHRA, CDR2 YSYEKL. The length of the CDR3 is 14 residues. This chain's CDR3 is CASSRSGELPEQFF. The CDR3 DNA reads TGCGCCAGCAGCCGTAGCGGGGAACTACCGGAGCAGTTCTTC.

This rearrangement joins TRBV27 to TRBJ1-5, with D possibly matching TRBD1 (5 bases). CDR1 is MNHEY, CDR2 SMNVEV, per germline (reference sequence). The CDR3 has 15 residues. Trimming stripped 6 bases from V and 0 bases from J, with 12 bases between. The CDR3 region is CASSLGVYSNQPQHF. DNA for the CDR3: TGTGCCAGCAGCCTAGGGGTATATAGCAATCAGCCCCAGCATTTT.

The gene calls are TRBV7-9 and TRBJ1-1; TRBD1 is a possible D gene (5 bases). This CDR3 spans 15 amino acids. The V gene lost 4 bases and the J gene lost 2 bases, with 14 bases spanning the gap. Germline V gives CDR1 SEHNR, CDR2 FQNEAQ (reference sequence). CDR3 residues: CASSSSIDSNTEAFF. CDR3 coding DNA: TGTGCCAGCAGCTCGAGTATCGACAGTAACACTGAAGCTTTCTTT.

This rearrangement joins TRBV5-1 to TRBJ2-1; D may be TRBD1 (5 bases). Germline V gene sequence: CDR1 SGHRS, CDR2 YFSETQ. The CDR3 contains 20 residues. The V end lost 2 bases, the J end lost 3 bases, and 27 bases lay between the germline ends. This CDR3 is CASSLSGAESVSGVYNEQFF. The DNA of the CDR3 is TGCGCCAGCAGCTTAAGTGGGGCCGAGTCAGTCTCGGGCGTCTACAATGAGCAGTTCTTC.

The CDR3 nucleotides are TGTGCCAGCAGCAACCTGTGGGGCAGACCTAACTATGGCTACACCTTC. Translated: CASSNLWGRPNYGYTF. The V and J genes are TRBV28 and TRBJ1-2; D is possibly TRBD1 (5 bases). This CDR3 is 16 amino acids long. The germline V and J ends were trimmed by 6 bases and 0 bases, with 17 bases remaining between them. CDR1 is MDHEN and CDR2 is SYDVKM in the germline V gene.

Note on this clone: One end of the junction fails to match germline, which may point to a read error. The V gene is TRBV19, the J gene TRBJ2-2; 9 nucleotides agree with TRBD2. Germline-derived CDR1 and CDR2 are LNHDA and SQIVND (reference sequence). The CDR3 runs to 15 residues. CDR3 DNA sequence: TGTGCCAGTAGGATAGCGGGGGTGAACACCGGGGAGCTGTTTTTT. This codes for CASRIAGVNTGELFF.

The chain links TRBV6-6 to TRBJ1-5; D ambiguous. The germline V gene has CDR1 MNHNY and CDR2 SVGAGI (reference sequence). Trimming removed 7 bases at V and 1 base at J, with 11 bases between. The CDR3 length is 14 residues. The CDR3 region has the DNA TGTGCCAGCACGGGAGGGCAGAGCAATCAGCCCCAGCATTTT. Amino acid sequence: CASTGGQSNQPQHF.

The chain is built from TRBV2 and TRBJ2-3; TRBD2 might be the D (5 bases). V dropped 7 bases and J dropped 0 bases, with 14 bases sitting between them. CDR1 SNHLY and CDR2 FYNNEI come from the germline V gene. There are 15 residues in the CDR3. The CDR3 coding sequence is TGTGCCAGCATCCAAACCGGGATTAGCACAGATACGCAGTATTTT. Translation gives CASIQTGISTDTQYF.

A few counts support this clone. The chain uses TRBV27 and TRBJ1-4, with D hard to call. V was cut by 6 bases and J by 3 bases, with 11 bases left in between. The CDR3 spans 14 residues. The germline V gene encodes CDR1 MNHEY and CDR2 SMNVEV (reference sequence). The CDR3 protein is CASSLRWANEKLFF. For the CDR3, the DNA is TGTGCCAGCAGCCTCAGGTGGGCTAATGAAAAACTGTTTTTT.

The chain employs TRBV9 and TRBJ1-5; D is unclear. Germline V CDR1 and CDR2: SGDLS, YYNGEE. V lost 4 bases, J lost 2 bases, and 10 bases lay in between. This CDR3 is built from 14 residues. The chain's CDR3 is CASSPGQGNQPQHF. CDR3 nucleotide sequence: TGTGCCAGCAGCCCTGGGCAGGGCAATCAGCCCCAGCATTTT. The full variable domain, with the rest looked up from reference TRBV9 and TRBJ1-5, is DSGVTQTPKHLITATGQRVTLRCSPRSGDLSVYWYQQSLDQGLQFLIQYYNGEERAKGNILERFSAQQFPDLHSELNLSSLELGDSALYFCASSPGQGNQPQHFGDGTRLSIL.

V and J are TRBV19 and TRBJ2-7, with 9 bases lining up with TRBD2. This CDR3 contains 15 residues. From germline, CDR1 is LNHDA and CDR2 SQIVND (reference sequence). Germline trimming cut 3 bases from V and 4 bases from J; bases unmatched to any gene: 7. The CDR3 protein is CASSMAGGPFYEQYF. CDR3 DNA: TGTGCCAGTAGTATGGCGGGAGGGCCCTTTTACGAGCAGTACTTC.

Note on this clone: Additional DNA sequences in this sample encode the identical CDR3. This chain joins TRBV29-1 and TRBJ2-5; 9 bases are a match to TRBD1. Trimming took 6 bases from V and 4 from J; bases not matched to a gene: 3. The germline V gene has CDR1 SQVTM and CDR2 ANQGSEA. The CDR3 length is 12 residues. The CDR3 spells CSVGDRAETQYF. CDR3 bases: TGCAGCGTGGGGGACAGGGCAGAGACCCAGTACTTC.

This clone was picked up a small number of times. V usage is TRBV11-2 and J usage is TRBJ1-6; 7 bases map to TRBD1. The CDR3 covers 14 residues. V lost 1 base to trimming and J lost 8 bases; unmatched junction nucleotides: 2. The germline V gene has CDR1 SGHAT and CDR2 FQNNGV. The CDR3 nucleotides read TGTGCCAGCAGCTTAGGACAGGGCTATTCACCCCTCCACTTT. It specifies CASSLGQGYSPLHF.

The CDR3 spells CASSQDTISGVVWGIQYF. CDR3 coding DNA: TGTGCCAGCAGCCAAGATACCATCTCGGGGGTCGTATGGGGGATTCAGTACTTC. V is TRBV4-2 and J is TRBJ2-4; D is perhaps TRBD2 (6 bases). The CDR3 runs 18 residues. V was trimmed by 0 bases and J by 10 bases, leaving 25 bases between them. Per the germline V gene, CDR1 is LGHNA and CDR2 is YNFKEQ.

V usage is TRBV10-3 and J usage is TRBJ1-4; 10 bases are shared with TRBD1. CDR1 and CDR2 from the germline V gene are ENHRY and SYGVKD. The CDR3 is 16 amino acids. Germline trimming cut 3 bases from V and 8 bases from J; bases unmatched to any gene: 9. CDR3 in amino acids: CAISDEDGTGDEKLFF. CDR3 bases: TGTGCCATCAGTGATGAAGACGGGACAGGGGACGAAAAACTGTTTTTT.

The chain combines TRBV5-1 with TRBJ2-5; 7 nucleotides line up with TRBD2. The CDR3 runs 16 residues. V lost 0 bases and J lost 2; bases outside the gene matches: 7. Germline CDR1 and CDR2: SGHRS and YFSETQ. CDR3 in DNA: TGCGCCAGCAGCTTGGCCCAAGCGGGGTTGCAAGAGACCCAGTACTTC. Translating it yields CASSLAQAGLQETQYF.

This sequence joins TRBV28 and TRBJ1-1; D is possibly TRBD1 (6 bases). Trimming cost V 3 bases and J 11 bases, with 13 bases left between them. Germline lookup yields CDR1 MDHEN and CDR2 SYDVKM. The CDR3 extends over 12 amino acids. The CDR3: CASSFLGAGAFF. DNA of the CDR3: TGTGCCAGCAGTTTCTTGGGGGCAGGGGCTTTCTTT.

This clone was recorded only once. The chain couples TRBV2 to TRBJ2-4; 7 nucleotides agree with TRBD2. There are 14 residues in the CDR3. In germline, CDR1 is SNHLY, CDR2 FYNNEI. The V gene end was trimmed by 3 bases and the J gene end by 14 bases; junction bases not matched to a gene: 13. CDR3 protein: CASSDSLEREGKYF. As DNA, the CDR3 is TGTGCCAGCAGTGACTCCTTGGAGAGGGAGGGCAAGTACTTC. Full variable domain (outside the CDR3, taken from reference TRBV2 and TRBJ2-4): EPEVTQTPSHQVTQMGQEVILRCVPISNHLYFYWYRQILGQKVEFLVSFYNNEISEKSEIFDDQFSVERPDGSNFTLKIRSTKLEDSAMYFCASSDSLEREGKYFGAGTRLSVL.

The chain carries TRBV7-3 and TRBJ2-5; 10 nucleotides line up with TRBD1. Germline V gene sequence: CDR1 SGHTA, CDR2 FQGTGA. CDR3 length: 15 residues. Trimming removed 5 bases from V and 5 bases from J; junction bases left unmatched: 8. As DNA, the CDR3 is TGTGCCAGCAGCGCTGGACAGGGGGAGAGGGAGACCCAGTACTTC. Translating gives CASSAGQGERETQYF.